Here is one TCR beta chain with its context. The antigen remains unidentified. CTLA-4 blockade using ipilimumab, together with focal radiation, was received by patients with chemo-refractory metastatic non-small-cell lung cancer. This specimen belongs to a study of radiotherapy plus CTLA-4 blockade in lung cancer. Study context: With approximately 30% of patients having disease control, objective responses were seen in approximately 19%. Study-level points and caveats: Among blood TCR repertoires after radiotherapy plus ipilimumab, tumor-derived clones expanded. In blood, early T cell clone dynamics reportedly predicted response best, together with interferon-beta.

TCRdb's table, derived via immunoSEQ multiplex PCR, lists solely in-frame clones and lacks some. The sample shows approximately 52,000 clones, 70% to 80% of them seen only once. The TCR comes from a human donor with non-small cell lung cancer who had a complete response to radiotherapy plus ipilimumab. This specimen consisted of peripheral blood, obtained from a patient treated with radiotherapy plus ipilimumab.

The CDR3 DNA reads as TGCGCCAGCAGCCAAGGGACAGGGGAGGGCATTCAGTACTTC. Translated, it gives CASSQGTGEGIQYF. The chain couples TRBV4-3 to TRBJ2-4; 9 nucleotides agree with TRBD1. The germline gives CDR1 LGHNA, CDR2 YSLEER. V lost 1 base to trimming and J lost 9 bases; unmatched junction nucleotides: 4. This CDR3 spans 14 amino acids.